The 14 T cell receptor beta chains below were found in one sample sequenced in a study of blood T cells in healthy people across ages (dated by TCRdb to between 2014 and 2017). The receptor library was made with 5' RACE. TCRdb lists the instrument as Illumina HiSeq 2500. A second roughly 6 to 11 cycle PCR used a sample-barcoded 5' primer and a J-beta primer mix. TCRdb itself trimmed the public reads at Q25 with fastp, ran MiXCR and retained productive beta chains. All rows with the same CDR3 protein become a single entry with the most common DNA and genes. Here the sample has more than 1.4 million distinct CDR3 sequences; roughly 40% occur a single time. Roughly 8.2% of the sample is in the top ten clones. The sequenced sample consisted of blood. These receptors came from a woman under 30 in good health.

The genes are TRBV6-1 and TRBJ1-2, with unresolved D. Between the trimmed V and J ends, which lost 8 bases and 1 base, there was a span of 14 bases. Germline-derived CDR1 and CDR2 are MNHNS and SASEGT. The CDR3 extends over 14 amino acids. The chain's CDR3 is CASSPAGNNYGYTF. CDR3 coding DNA: TGTGCCAGCTCCCCCGCCGGGAATAACTATGGCTACACCTTC.

The chain couples TRBV4-1 to TRBJ1-4; tentatively, D is TRBD1 (6 bases). Germline CDR1 is MGHRA and CDR2 is YSYEKL. This CDR3 has 14 residues. The V end lost 3 bases, the J end lost 7 bases, and 12 bases lay between the germline ends. The CDR3 reads CASSHGGESEKLFF. The CDR3 DNA follows: TGCGCCAGCAGCCACGGGGGCGAAAGTGAAAAACTGTTTTTT.

This chain uses TRBV12-3 or TRBV12-4 with TRBJ1-4; no reliable D call. Trimming took 3 bases from V and 3 from J, leaving 8 bases between them. This CDR3 spans 14 amino acids. The CDR3 spells CASSFHGANEKLFF. CDR3 DNA sequence: TGTGCCAGCAGTTTTCACGGAGCTAATGAAAAACTGTTTTTT.

The J gene is TRBJ2-7, the V gene TRBV15; 7 bases line up with TRBD1. Germline lookup yields CDR1 LNHNV and CDR2 YYDKDF (reference sequence). This CDR3 region has 15 residues. The trim removed 5 bases at V and 2 bases at J, leaving 9 bases unmatched. The CDR3 region has the DNA TGTGCCACCAGCGAATCGGACAGGCCGACCTACGAGCAGTACTTC. Protein: CATSESDRPTYEQYF.

This clonotype has a handful of counts. The J gene is TRBJ2-5, the V gene TRBV27, with TRBD1 matching 9 bases. The junction had 11 bases not matched to a gene; V was cut back by 5 bases and J by 13 bases. Germline V gene sequence: CDR1 MNHEY, CDR2 SMNVEV (reference sequence). The CDR3 consists of 13 residues. CDR3 bases: TGTGCCAGCAGTCGCTTGACCGGGGACAGGGTGTACTTC. Its translation: CASSRLTGDRVYF.

This clonotype was detected ten times or more. CDR3 region: CASSLAGQGGEQYF. CDR3 bases: TGTGCCAGCAGCTTAGCAGGACAAGGAGGCGAGCAGTACTTC. The J gene is TRBJ2-5, the V gene TRBV7-6; D may match TRBD1 or TRBD2 (5 bases each). Near its end, the DNA agrees better with TRBJ2-7, so the J call may be wrong. Per the germline V gene, CDR1 is SGHVS and CDR2 is FNYEAQ. The CDR3 has 14 amino acids.

The V and J genes are TRBV4-2 and TRBJ2-7; 7 bases match TRBD2. Germline V CDR1 and CDR2: LGHNA, YNFKEQ. The CDR3 has 14 amino acids. With V trimmed by 4 bases and J by 4 bases, 7 bases remained unmatched. The CDR3 DNA reads as TGTGCCAGCAGCCCCGAACTAGCGAAATACGAGCAGTACTTC. Protein: CASSPELAKYEQYF.

As regards this clonotype: The junction differs from germline at one of its ends, possibly a read error. The V gene is TRBV5-1, the J gene TRBJ1-5, with D unresolved. The CDR3 runs to 14 residues. Germline V gene sequence: CDR1 SGHRS, CDR2 YFSETQ. CDR3 sequence: CASSLVGDRQPQHF. For the CDR3, the DNA is TGCGCCAGCAGTTTGGTGGGAGACCGACAGCCCCAGCATTTT.

This chain links TRBV25-1 with TRBJ1-2, with TRBD1 identical over 9 bases. CDR1 MGHDK and CDR2 SYGVNS come from the germline V gene. J was trimmed by 8 bases and V by 2 bases; bases with no gene match: 3. This CDR3 comprises 13 residues. The CDR3 loop reads CASSEPTGGGYTF. The DNA for the CDR3 is TGTGCCAGCAGTGAACCCACAGGGGGCGGCTACACCTTC.

J is TRBJ1-2 and V is TRBV11-2; 7 nucleotides line up with TRBD1. Germline-derived CDR1 and CDR2 are SGHAT and FQNNGV. The CDR3 is 18 residues long. Trimming took 0 bases from V and 2 from J; bases not matched to a gene: 12. The CDR3 bases are TGTGCCAGCAGCTTAGAAACGCGGGACAGACGAAGCAACTATGGCTACACCTTC. Translated, it gives CASSLETRDRRSNYGYTF.

This chain joins TRBV29-1 and TRBJ2-1, with 10 bases matching TRBD1. Germline V gives CDR1 SQVTM, CDR2 ANQGSEA. The CDR3 has 16 residues. Losses at the gene ends were 4 bases for V and 2 bases for J; bases not matched to a gene: 8. The CDR3 here is CSVGGLTGGPYNEQFF. The CDR3 DNA is TGCAGCGTTGGGGGCTTGACAGGGGGCCCCTACAATGAGCAGTTCTTC.

This clonotype was observed a few times. This chain uses TRBV9 with TRBJ2-1; D remains unclear. Germline CDR1 and CDR2: SGDLS and YYNGEE. Trimming shortened V by 2 bases and J by 0 bases, and 15 bases separated the two germline ends. This CDR3 has 17 residues. The CDR3 coding sequence is TGTGCCAGCAGCGTCGCAGAATCAATAAGCTCCTACAATGAGCAGTTCTTC. This translates into CASSVAESISSYNEQFF. The variable domain in full, completed from reference TRBV9 and TRBJ2-1, reads DSGVTQTPKHLITATGQRVTLRCSPRSGDLSVYWYQQSLDQGLQFLIQYYNGEERAKGNILERFSAQQFPDLHSELNLSSLELGDSALYFCASSVAESISSYNEQFFGPGTRLTVL.

This clonotype occurred a few times. The chain combines TRBV7-9 with TRBJ1-2; weak D call: TRBD1 (5 bases). V was cut by 5 bases and J by 4 bases, with 14 bases left in between. From germline, CDR1 is SEHNR and CDR2 FQNEAQ (reference sequence). The CDR3 has 14 residues. The CDR3 protein is CASSTLQGFYGYTF. As DNA, the CDR3 is TGTGCCAGCAGCACCCTTCAGGGCTTCTATGGCTACACCTTC. Full variable domain (outside the CDR3, taken from reference TRBV7-9 and TRBJ1-2): DTGVSQNPRHKITKRGQNVTFRCDPISEHNRLYWYRQTLGQGPEFLTYFQNEAQLEKSRLLSDRFSAERPKGSFSTLEIQRTEQGDSAMYLCASSTLQGFYGYTFGSGTRLTVV.

This clonotype was recorded a few times. V and J are TRBV29-1 and TRBJ2-1; 13 nucleotides match TRBD2. There are 16 residues in the CDR3. J was trimmed by 2 bases and V by 7 bases; bases with no gene match: 8. Germline CDR1 is SQVTM and CDR2 is ANQGSEA. CDR3 sequence (DNA): TGCAGCGCTGGGACTAGCGGGAAGTACCCCTACAATGAGCAGTTCTTC. Translated: CSAGTSGKYPYNEQFF.